This T cell receptor beta chain was captured in a study of blood T cells in healthy people across ages. Study-level results: Among T cells, TCR beta diversity per million cells dropped roughly linearly as age rose. When one million T cells were used, diversity estimates were thought to be underestimates. Naive T cell percentage and TCR beta diversity correlated strongly.

Next came a second PCR, run for about 6 to 12 cycles, which used a sample-barcoded 5' primer along with a J-beta primer mix. MiXCR was run by TCRdb on the 5' RACE reads, yielding one entry per CDR3 protein. This table holds about 580,000 distinct CDR3 sequences, 40% to 55% found once. Healthy Caucasians from Russia aged roughly 6 to 100 served as donors. About this clonotype: Its antigen is still unknown.

The receptor's source is a man older than 75 in good health. Sequenced sample: blood.

CDR3: CASSPRTATEEQYF. DNA for the CDR3: TGTGCCAGCAGTCCCCGCACCGCGACAGAAGAGCAGTACTTC. The J gene is TRBJ2-7, the V gene TRBV12-3 or TRBV12-4; D might be TRBD1 (5 bases). Trimming took 5 bases from V and 7 from J, leaving 18 bases between them. The CDR3 runs 14 residues.